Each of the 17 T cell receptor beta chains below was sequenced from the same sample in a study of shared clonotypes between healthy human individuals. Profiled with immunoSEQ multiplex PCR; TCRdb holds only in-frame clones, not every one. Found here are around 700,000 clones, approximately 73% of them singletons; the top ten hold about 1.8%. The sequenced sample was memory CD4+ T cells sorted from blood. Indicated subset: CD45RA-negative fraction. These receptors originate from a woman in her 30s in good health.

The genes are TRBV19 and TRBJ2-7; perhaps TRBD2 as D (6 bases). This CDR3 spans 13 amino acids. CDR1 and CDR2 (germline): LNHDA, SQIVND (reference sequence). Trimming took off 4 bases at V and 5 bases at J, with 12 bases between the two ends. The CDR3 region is CASSRGASDEQYF. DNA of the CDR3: TGTGCCAGTAGTAGGGGCGCTAGCGACGAGCAGTACTTC.

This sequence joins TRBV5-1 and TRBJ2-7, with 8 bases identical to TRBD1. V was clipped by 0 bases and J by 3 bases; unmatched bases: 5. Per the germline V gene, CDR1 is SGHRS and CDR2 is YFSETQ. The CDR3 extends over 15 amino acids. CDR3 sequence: CASSLDGTGDYEQYF. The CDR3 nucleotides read TGCGCCAGCAGCTTGGACGGGACAGGTGACTACGAGCAGTACTTC.

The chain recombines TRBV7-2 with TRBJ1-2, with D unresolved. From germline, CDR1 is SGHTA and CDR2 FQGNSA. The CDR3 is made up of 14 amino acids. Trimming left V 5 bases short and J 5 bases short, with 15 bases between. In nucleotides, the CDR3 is TGTGCCAGCAGCGCGCGACAAGGAGGTTATGGCTACACCTTC. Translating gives CASSARQGGYGYTF.

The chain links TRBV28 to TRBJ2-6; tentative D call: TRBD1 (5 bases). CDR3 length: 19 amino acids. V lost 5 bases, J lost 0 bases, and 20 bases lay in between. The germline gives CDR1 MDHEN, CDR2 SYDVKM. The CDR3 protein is CASSHPGFRSSSGANVLTF. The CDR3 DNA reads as TGTGCCAGCAGTCACCCAGGGTTCCGTAGCAGCTCTGGGGCCAACGTCCTGACTTTC.

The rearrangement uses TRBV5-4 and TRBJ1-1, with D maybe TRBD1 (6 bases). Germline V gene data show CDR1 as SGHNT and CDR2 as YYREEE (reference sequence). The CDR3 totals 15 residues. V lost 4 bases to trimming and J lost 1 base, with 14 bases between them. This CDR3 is CASSLPDRGNTEAFF. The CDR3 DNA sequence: TGTGCCAGCAGCCTACCGGACAGAGGGAACACTGAAGCTTTCTTT.

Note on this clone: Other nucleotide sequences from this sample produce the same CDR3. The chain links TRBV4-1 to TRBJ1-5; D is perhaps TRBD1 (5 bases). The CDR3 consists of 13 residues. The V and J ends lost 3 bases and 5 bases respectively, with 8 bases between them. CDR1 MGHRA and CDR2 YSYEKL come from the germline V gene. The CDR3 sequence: CASSQGGYQPQHF. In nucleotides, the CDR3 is TGCGCCAGCAGCCAGGGGGGATATCAGCCCCAGCATTTT.

CDR3 nucleotide sequence: TGTGCCAGCAGGGTAACAGGGGCAACCGGGGAGCTGTTTTTT. Translated, it gives CASRVTGATGELFF. The chain couples TRBV6-1 to TRBJ2-2; 7 bases match TRBD1. Germline CDR1 reads MNHNS; CDR2 reads SASEGT. J was trimmed by 5 bases and V by 6 bases; bases with no gene match: 6. The CDR3 is 14 amino acids.

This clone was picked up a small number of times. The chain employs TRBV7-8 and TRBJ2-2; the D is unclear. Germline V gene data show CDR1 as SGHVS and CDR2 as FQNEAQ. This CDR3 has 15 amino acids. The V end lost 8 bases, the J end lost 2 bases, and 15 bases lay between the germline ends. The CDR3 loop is CASVRDTVNTGELFF. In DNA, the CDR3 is TGTGCCAGCGTAAGGGATACGGTTAACACCGGGGAGCTGTTTTTT.

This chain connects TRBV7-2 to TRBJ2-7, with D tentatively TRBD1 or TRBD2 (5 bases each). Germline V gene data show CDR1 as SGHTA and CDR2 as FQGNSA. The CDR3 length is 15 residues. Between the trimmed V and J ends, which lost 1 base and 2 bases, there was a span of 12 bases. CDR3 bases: TGTGCCAGCAGCTTAGTAACGGGGCTCGCCTACGAGCAGTACTTC. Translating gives CASSLVTGLAYEQYF.

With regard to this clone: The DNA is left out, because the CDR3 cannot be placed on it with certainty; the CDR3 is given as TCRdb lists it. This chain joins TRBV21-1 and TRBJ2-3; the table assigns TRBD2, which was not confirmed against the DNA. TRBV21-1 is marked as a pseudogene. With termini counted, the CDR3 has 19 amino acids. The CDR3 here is CASKWAGGAPSSSTDTQYF.

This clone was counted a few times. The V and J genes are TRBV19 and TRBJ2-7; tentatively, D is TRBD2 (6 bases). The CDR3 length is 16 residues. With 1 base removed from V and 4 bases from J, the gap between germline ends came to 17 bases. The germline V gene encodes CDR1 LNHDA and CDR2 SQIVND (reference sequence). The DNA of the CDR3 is TGTGCCAGTAGTATAGGTCAGACGGGAGTGTCTTACGAGCAGTACTTC. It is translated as CASSIGQTGVSYEQYF.

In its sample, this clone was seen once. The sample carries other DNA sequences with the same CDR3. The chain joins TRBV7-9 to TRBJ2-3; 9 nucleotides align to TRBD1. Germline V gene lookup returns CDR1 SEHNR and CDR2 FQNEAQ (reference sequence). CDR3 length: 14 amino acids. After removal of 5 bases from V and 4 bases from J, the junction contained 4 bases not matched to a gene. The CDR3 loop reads CASSLTGGADTQYF. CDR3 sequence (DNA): TGTGCCAGCAGCCTAACAGGGGGCGCAGATACGCAGTATTTT.

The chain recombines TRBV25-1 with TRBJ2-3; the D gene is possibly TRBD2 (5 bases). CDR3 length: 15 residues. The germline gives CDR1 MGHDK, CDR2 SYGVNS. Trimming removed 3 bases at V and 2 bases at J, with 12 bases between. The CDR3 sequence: CASSDSDSNTDTQYF. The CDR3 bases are TGTGCCAGCAGTGATAGCGATTCAAACACAGATACGCAGTATTTT.

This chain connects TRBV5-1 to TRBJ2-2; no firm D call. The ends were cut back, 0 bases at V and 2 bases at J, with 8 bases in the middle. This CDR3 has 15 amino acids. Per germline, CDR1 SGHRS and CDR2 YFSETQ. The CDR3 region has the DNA TGCGCCAGCAGCTTGGAGGCTAGAAACACCGGGGAGCTGTTTTTT. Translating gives CASSLEARNTGELFF.

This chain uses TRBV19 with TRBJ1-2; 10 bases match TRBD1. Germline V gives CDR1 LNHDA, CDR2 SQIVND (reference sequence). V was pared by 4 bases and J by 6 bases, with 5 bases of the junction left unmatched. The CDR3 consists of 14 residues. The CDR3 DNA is TGTGCCAGTAGTACCCGGGACAGGGGCAATGGCTACACCTTC. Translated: CASSTRDRGNGYTF.

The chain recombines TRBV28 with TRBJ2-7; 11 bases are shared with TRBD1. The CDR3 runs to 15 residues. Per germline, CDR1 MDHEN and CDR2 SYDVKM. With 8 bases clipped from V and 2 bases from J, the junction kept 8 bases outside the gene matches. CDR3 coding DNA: TGTGCCAGCGCCGAGGGACAGGGGGGCGCCTACGAGCAGTACTTC. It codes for CASAEGQGGAYEQYF.

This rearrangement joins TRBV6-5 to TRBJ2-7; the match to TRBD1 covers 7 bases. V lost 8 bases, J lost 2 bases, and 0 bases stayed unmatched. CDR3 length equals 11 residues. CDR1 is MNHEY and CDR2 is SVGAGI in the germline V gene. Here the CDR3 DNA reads TGTGCCAGCCAGGGGGCCTACGAGCAGTACTTC. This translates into CASQGAYEQYF.